The rows below give T cell receptor beta chains drawn from one sample of a study of CD8 T cell repertoires and HIV-1 epitope variants. Method: immunoSEQ multiplex PCR; TCRdb's copy keeps in-frame clones and lacks some. Of 80,000 to 95,000 clones listed, approximately 70% were seen once; the top ten hold about a quarter. Sequenced input: uncultured baseline CD8+ T cells from peripheral blood mononuclear cells (PBMCs). These receptors originate from a male donor with HIV. Both conserved end residues are part of each CDR3. The D gene is left open where the match is weak. Some rows have no size entry. The others give once, few or many, or a class for an expanded clone.

TRBV28	few	TRBJ1-1	NA	CAIRGRTEAFF	TGTGCCATCAGGGGTCGGACTGAAGCTTTCTTT
TRBV11-2	NA	TRBJ2-7	NA	CASSFRRGYEQYF	TGTGCCAGCAGCTTTCGACGAGGCTACGAGCAGTACTTC
TRBV6-6	NA	TRBJ1-6	NA	CASRLLDSSYNSPLHF	TGTGCCAGCAGACTCCTGGACAGCTCCTATAATTCACCCCTCCACTTT
TRBV13	NA	TRBJ2-5	TRBD1	CASSSYRDSQETQYF	TGTGCCAGCAGCTCCTACCGGGACAGCCAAGAGACCCAGTACTTC
TRBV30	NA	TRBJ2-5	TRBD2	CAWNLAGGQETQYF	TGTGCCTGGAACCTAGCGGGGGGGCAAGAGACCCAGTACTTC
TRBV30	few	TRBJ1-4	TRBD1	CAWSSDRKGIREKLFF	TGTGCCTGGAGTTCGGACAGGAAGGGTATTCGGGAAAAACTGTTTTTT
TRBV5-4	NA	TRBJ1-2	TRBD1	CASSPDRDYGYTF	TGTGCCAGCAGTCCTGACAGGGACTATGGCTACACCTTC
TRBV5-6	once	TRBJ2-4	NA	CASSLETRNIQYF	TGTGCCAGCAGCTTGGAAACAAGAAACATTCAGTACTTC
TRBV9	once	TRBJ2-7	NA	CASSAGSAGVAYEQYF	TGTGCCAGCAGCGCCGGATCTGCGGGTGTAGCCTACGAGCAGTACTTC
TRBV5-6	NA	TRBJ2-7	TRBD2	CASSISGGPPREQYF	TGTGCCAGCAGTATTAGCGGGGGCCCCCCTCGGGAGCAGTACTTC
TRBV7-2	NA	TRBJ1-2	NA	CASSPQGDTNYTF	TGTGCCAGCAGCCCGCAGGGAGATACGAACTACACCTTC
TRBV28	NA	TRBJ2-7	TRBD2	CASSESGRKHEQYF	TGTGCCAGCTCCGAAAGCGGGAGGAAGCACGAGCAGTACTTC
TRBV5-5	few	TRBJ1-6	TRBD1	CASSFVGQGNSPLHF	TGTGCCAGCAGCTTCGTTGGACAGGGGAATTCACCCCTCCACTTT
TRBV2	NA	TRBJ2-5	TRBD1	CATSGSGTAFQETQYF	TGTGCCACCTCGGGGTCCGGGACAGCCTTCCAAGAGACCCAGTACTTC
TRBV28	few	TRBJ1-1	TRBD1	CASSPGQENTEAFF	TGTGCCAGCAGTCCAGGACAGGAGAACACTGAAGCTTTCTTT
TRBV6-1	few	TRBJ1-5	NA	CASSEAGGERPQHF	TGTGCCAGCAGTGAAGCCGGGGGGGAACGGCCCCAGCATTTT
TRBV7-2	NA	TRBJ1-3	NA	CASSLAGRAGNTIYF	TGTGCCAGCAGCTTAGCGGGCAGGGCTGGAAACACCATATATTTT
TRBV4-1	NA	TRBJ2-3	TRBD2	CASSQDSAGGTASTDTQYF	TGCGCCAGCAGCCAAGATAGCGCGGGGGGCACCGCTAGCACAGATACGCAGTATTTT
TRBV2	once	TRBJ1-5	NA	CASSEDHQGNQPQHF	TGTGCCAGCAGTGAAGACCATCAGGGGAATCAGCCCCAGCATTTT
TRBV15	NA	TRBJ2-7	NA	CATSRDQVDEQYF	TGTGCCACCAGCAGAGATCAGGTGGACGAGCAGTACTTC
TRBV9	NA	TRBJ1-2	TRBD1	CASSESRGPSNYGYTF	TGTGCCAGCAGTGAATCCAGGGGGCCCTCTAACTATGGCTACACCTTC
TRBV6-4	once	TRBJ1-2	TRBD1	CASSKTGTNYGYTF	TGTGCCAGCAGCAAGACAGGGACTAACTATGGCTACACCTTC
TRBV27	NA	TRBJ2-1	TRBD2	CASSPQGTNYNEQFF	TGTGCCAGCAGCCCTCAAGGGACTAACTACAATGAGCAGTTCTTC
TRBV14	NA	TRBJ2-5	NA	CASSPGQRQETQYF	TGTGCCAGCAGCCCAGGACAGCGACAAGAGACCCAGTACTTC
TRBV7-2	NA	TRBJ1-3	TRBD1	CASSPQGVSGNTIYF	TGTGCCAGCAGCCCGCAGGGGGTCTCTGGAAACACCATATATTTT
TRBV11-3	NA	TRBJ2-6	NA	CASSPGAGANVLTF	TGTGCCAGCAGCCCGGGGGCCGGGGCCAACGTCCTGACTTTC
TRBV10-2	few	TRBJ2-7	TRBD1	CASRPGQGAYEQYF	TGCGCCAGCAGGCCGGGACAGGGGGCTTACGAGCAGTACTTC
TRBV7-3	few	TRBJ2-5	NA	CASSPDSQETQYF	TGTGCCAGCAGCCCGGACAGCCAAGAGACCCAGTACTTC
TRBV7-2	NA	TRBJ2-7	TRBD2	CASSLASLAGSFYEQYF	TGTGCCAGCAGCTTAGCGAGTCTAGCGGGTTCCTTCTACGAGCAGTACTTC
TRBV7-5	NA	TRBJ2-7	NA	CVRSFSSPRRTSRIYEQYF	TGTGTCAGAAGCTTTTCCTCCCCCCGACGAACAAGCCGAATCTACGAGCAGTACTTC
TRBV7-9	NA	TRBJ2-1	TRBD2	CASSLVAGGPYEQFF	TGTGCCAGCAGCTTGGTCGCGGGGGGGCCTTATGAGCAGTTCTTC
TRBV25-1	NA	TRBJ2-3	NA	CASSEGSGTDTQYF	TGTGCCAGCAGTGAGGGTAGCGGCACAGATACGCAGTATTTT
TRBV19	NA	TRBJ2-3	NA	CASSMRQDFSTDTQYF	TGTGCCAGTAGTATGAGACAGGATTTTAGCACAGATACGCAGTATTTT
TRBV5-1	once	TRBJ1-4	TRBD1	CASSSGTGVNEKLFF	TGCGCCAGCAGCTCGGGGACAGGGGTTAACGAAAAACTGTTTTTT
TRBV16	NA	TRBJ2-2	TRBD2	CASSQSSGGTGELFF	TGTGCCAGCAGCCAATCATCGGGGGGCACCGGGGAGCTGTTTTTT
TRBV5-1	once	TRBJ1-4	TRBD1	CASSWGLGQGAQNNEKLFF	TGCGCCAGCAGCTGGGGATTGGGACAGGGGGCGCAAAATAATGAAAAACTGTTTTTT
TRBV5-1	NA	TRBJ2-7	TRBD1	CASSGTGIYEQYF	TGCGCCAGTTCCGGGACAGGGATTTACGAGCAGTACTTC
TRBV5-1	NA	TRBJ1-3	NA	CASKEGNSGNTIYF	TGCGCCAGCAAGGAGGGAAACTCTGGAAACACCATATATTTT
TRBV28	NA	TRBJ2-1	NA	CASSYAGGQHNEQFF	TGTGCCAGCAGTTATGCGGGCGGGCAACACAATGAGCAGTTCTTC
TRBV5-5	NA	TRBJ2-5	NA	CASSLGGDPIETQYF	TGTGCCAGCAGCTTGGGGGGCGATCCAATAGAGACCCAGTACTTC
TRBV28	once	TRBJ2-7	NA	CASSPSDAGSSYEQYF	TGTGCCAGCAGTCCCTCGGACGCTGGTAGCTCCTACGAGCAGTACTTC
TRBV27	NA	TRBJ1-1	TRBD1	CASSPGTGNRAEAFF	TGTGCCAGCAGTCCCGGGACAGGGAATCGCGCTGAAGCTTTCTTT
TRBV5-8	NA	TRBJ2-1	TRBD1	CASSDDRGYNEQFF	TGTGCCAGCAGCGATGACAGGGGATACAATGAGCAGTTCTTC
TRBV5-4	once	TRBJ2-3	TRBD2	CASSPGLAGTDTQYF	TGTGCCAGCAGCCCGGGACTAGCGGGCACAGATACGCAGTATTTT
TRBV7-3	NA	TRBJ1-2	NA	CASSSGQGYSSDGYTF	TGTGCCAGCAGCTCTGGGCAGGGCTATTCCTCGGATGGCTACACCTTC
TRBV4-3	NA	TRBJ2-5	TRBD2	CASSLGGGAVAVETQYF	TGCGCCAGCAGCCTTGGCGGGGGGGCGGTGGCGGTGGAGACCCAGTACTTC
TRBV25-1	NA	TRBJ2-5	NA	CASSPQAGNQETQYF	TGTGCCAGCAGTCCCCAGGCAGGCAACCAAGAGACCCAGTACTTC
TRBV29-1	NA	TRBJ2-1	TRBD2	CSVTGTSNDNEQFF	TGCAGCGTTACCGGGACTAGCAACGACAATGAGCAGTTCTTC
TRBV5-4	NA	TRBJ2-7	NA	CASSWRDDPNEQYF	TGTGCCAGCAGCTGGCGGGACGATCCCAACGAGCAGTACTTC
TRBV5-5	NA	TRBJ2-7	TRBD2	CASSPTSGGSYEQYF	TGTGCCAGCAGCCCAACTAGCGGGGGTTCCTACGAGCAGTACTTC
TRBV29-1	few	TRBJ2-2	TRBD1	CSVEATQGWGTGELFF	TGCAGCGTTGAAGCGACACAGGGGTGGGGGACCGGGGAGCTGTTTTTT